This is a list of T cell receptor beta chains from one sample in a study of T cell changes during pregnancy in multiple sclerosis. The protocol was immunoSEQ multiplex PCR, while the TCRdb copy is restricted to in-frame clones and leaves out a portion. The sample consists of some 49,000 clones, around 91% of them appearing once. The sample was peripheral blood, taken after pregnancy. These TCRs come from a female donor in good health, enrolled as a control in a pregnancy study. The CDR3 runs from the conserved cysteine through the conserved F or W. D genes are given only for firm matches. The size of a clone is reported for some rows only, either as once, few or many, or as a class for expanded clones.

d_gene | j_gene | abundance | v_gene | CDR3aa | CDR3nt
. | TRBJ2-5 | . | TRBV6-6 | CASSYLLSQTQYF | TGTGCCAGCAGTTACCTCCTTTCCCAGACCCAGTACTTC
TRBD1 | TRBJ1-6 | . | TRBV4-1 | CASSLQGQYNSPLHF | TGCGCCAGCAGCCTACAGGGGCAGTATAATTCACCCCTCCACTTT
. | TRBJ2-2 | . | TRBV4-3 | CASSHLGQQRTGELFF | TGCGCCAGCAGCCACCTAGGCCAACAAAGGACCGGGGAGCTGTTTTTT
TRBD2 | TRBJ2-1 | . | TRBV9 | CASSATSGVSYNEQFF | TGTGCCAGCAGCGCGACTAGCGGGGTTTCCTACAATGAGCAGTTCTTC
. | TRBJ1-5 | . | TRBV2 | CASSEPRVPQHF | TGTGCCAGCAGTGAACCTAGAGTGCCCCAGCATTTT
. | TRBJ1-6 | . | TRBV6-1 | CASSKAAGTYNSPLHF | TGTGCCAGCAGTAAAGCGGCAGGGACCTATAATTCACCCCTCCACTTT
. | TRBJ2-5 | . | TRBV5-1 | CASSLYAGGETQYF | TGCGCCAGCAGCTTGTATGCAGGAGGAGAGACCCAGTACTTC
. | TRBJ2-7 | . | TRBV4-2 | CASSQESSGEFSYEQYF | TGTGCCAGCAGCCAAGAGTCGTCCGGGGAGTTCTCCTACGAGCAGTACTTC
TRBD1 | TRBJ1-1 | once | TRBV19 | CASSRDRVLNTEAFF | TGTGCCAGTAGCCGGGACAGGGTGTTGAACACTGAAGCTTTCTTT
. | TRBJ2-1 | . | TRBV4-2 | CASSQGGRGWYNEQFF | TGTGCCAGCAGCCAAGGGGGTAGGGGGTGGTACAATGAGCAGTTCTTC
. | TRBJ2-7 | once | TRBV25-1 | CASSSGLYEQYF | TGTGCCAGCAGTTCGGGACTCTACGAGCAGTACTTC
TRBD1 | TRBJ1-5 | . | TRBV4-3 | CASSRDRYSNQPQHF | TGCGCCAGCAGTCGGGACAGATATAGCAATCAGCCCCAGCATTTT
TRBD1 | TRBJ2-4 | . | TRBV7-2 | CASSSPGDRGNIQYF | TGTGCCAGCAGCTCGCCCGGGGACAGGGGAAACATTCAGTACTTC
TRBD2 | TRBJ2-6 | . | TRBV25-1 | CASSEWGGPGANVLTF | TGTGCCAGCAGTGAATGGGGAGGGCCTGGGGCCAACGTCCTGACTTTC
. | TRBJ2-7 | . | TRBV27 | CASSSPSSHGTSQQYF | TGTGCCAGCAGTTCTCCCTCCTCACACGGGACTTCTCAGCAGTACTTC
TRBD1 | TRBJ2-7 | . | TRBV7-2 | CASSSRRDRGPYEQYF | TGTGCCAGCAGCTCCCGCCGGGACAGGGGGCCATACGAGCAGTACTTC
. | TRBJ1-3 | once | TRBV28 | CASRGRLNSGNTIYF | TGTGCCAGCAGAGGAAGACTGAACTCTGGAAACACCATATATTTT
. | TRBJ1-3 | . | TRBV7-9 | CASSSRESGNTIYF | TGTGCCAGCAGCTCCAGGGAATCTGGAAACACCATATATTTT
. | TRBJ2-3 | . | TRBV10-3 | CAISGGPADTQYF | TGTGCCATCAGCGGGGGGCCCGCAGATACGCAGTATTTT
TRBD1 | TRBJ1-2 | . | TRBV6-5 | CASSLRDRDYGYTF | TGTGCCAGCAGCTTGAGGGACAGGGACTATGGCTACACCTTC
TRBD2 | TRBJ2-2 | . | TRBV19 | CASRLAGGRELFF | TGTGCCAGCAGACTAGCGGGGGGGAGGGAGCTGTTTTTT
. | TRBJ2-7 | . | TRBV30 | CAWSSGVSGEQYF | TGTGCCTGGAGTTCAGGGGTCTCGGGCGAGCAGTACTTC
TRBD2 | TRBJ2-7 | . | TRBV18 | CASSPTSGSSSYEQYF | TGTGCCAGCTCACCGACTAGCGGGTCGAGCTCCTACGAGCAGTACTTC
. | TRBJ1-4 | once | TRBV5-6 | CASSQQGLNEKLFF | TGTGCCAGCAGCCAGCAGGGGCTTAATGAAAAACTGTTTTTT
. | TRBJ1-1 | once | TRBV5-1 | CASSLAAGPLNTEAFF | TGCGCCAGCAGCTTGGCGGCAGGGCCCCTCAACACTGAAGCTTTCTTT
TRBD2 | TRBJ2-7 | . | TRBV28 | CASRPGGRDFEQYF | TGTGCCAGCAGACCGGGGGGTAGAGATTTCGAGCAGTACTTC
. | TRBJ1-3 | . | TRBV29-1 | CSVENNQGNTIYF | TGCAGCGTTGAAAACAACCAGGGAAACACCATATATTTT
. | TRBJ1-3 | . | TRBV11-2 | CASSRGSGNTIYF | TGTGCCAGCAGCCGGGGGTCTGGAAACACCATATATTTT
TRBD1 | TRBJ1-1 | . | TRBV5-1 | CASSLTGAEAFF | TGCGCCAGCAGCTTAACAGGGGCTGAAGCTTTCTTT
TRBD2 | TRBJ2-2 | . | TRBV7-2 | CASSLAGSGAANTGELFF | TGTGCCAGCAGCTTAGCGGGTAGCGGGGCTGCGAACACCGGGGAGCTGTTTTTT
TRBD1 | TRBJ1-2 | . | TRBV5-6 | CASSRVAEGAYHQGYTF | TGTGCCAGCAGCCGGGTGGCGGAGGGGGCGTATCATCAAGGCTACACCTTC
TRBD1 | TRBJ1-6 | . | TRBV27 | CASSQGAYNSPLHF | TGTGCCAGCAGCCAGGGGGCGTATAATTCACCCCTCCACTTT
. | TRBJ1-2 | . | TRBV7-2 | CASSLGQGLPNYGYTF | TGTGCCAGCAGCTTAGGCCAGGGATTACCTAACTATGGCTACACCTTC
. | TRBJ2-2 | . | TRBV28 | CASSFSAGANTGELFF | TGTGCCAGCAGTTTCTCTGCGGGGGCCAACACCGGGGAGCTGTTTTTT
TRBD2 | TRBJ2-3 | . | TRBV15 | CATSRDPATSGDVDTQYF | TGTGCCACCAGCAGAGATCCCGCAACTAGCGGGGATGTGGATACGCAGTATTTT
TRBD2 | TRBJ2-3 | . | TRBV5-1 | CASSLVSLAADTQYF | TGCGCCAGCAGCTTGGTCAGCCTAGCGGCAGATACGCAGTATTTT
. | TRBJ1-3 | . | TRBV28 | CASSLGTRRGNTIYF | TGTGCCAGCAGTCTGGGGACAAGAAGAGGAAACACCATATATTTT
. | TRBJ1-1 | . | TRBV5-5 | CASSFRPNTEAFF | TGTGCCAGCAGCTTCAGGCCGAACACTGAAGCTTTCTTT
TRBD1 | TRBJ2-7 | . | TRBV7-2 | CASSSRTGGYEQYF | TGTGCCAGCAGCTCGCGGACAGGGGGCTACGAGCAGTACTTC
TRBD1 | TRBJ2-2 | . | TRBV5-1 | CASSLAPGQGVGELFF | TGCGCCAGCAGCTTGGCCCCGGGACAGGGGGTTGGGGAGCTGTTTTTT
TRBD2 | TRBJ2-3 | . | TRBV6-1 | CASSEASGSPDTQYF | TGTGCCAGCAGTGAAGCTAGCGGGAGCCCAGATACGCAGTATTTT
. | TRBJ2-5 | . | TRBV7-9 | CASSLASGAETQYF | TGTGCCAGCAGCTTAGCCTCGGGAGCCGAGACCCAGTACTTC
. | TRBJ2-3 | . | TRBV9 | CASSPTWRPQTSTDTQYF | TGTGCCAGCAGCCCCACTTGGCGTCCACAGACGAGCACAGATACGCAGTATTTT
TRBD1 | TRBJ1-2 | . | TRBV28 | CASRPGQGGGYTF | TGTGCCAGCAGACCGGGACAGGGCGGGGGCTACACCTTC